The clone carrying this T cell receptor (beta chain) was observed a single time. The data are from a study of PD-L1 blockade in urothelial cancer. Overall study context: Patients began atezolizumab, 1,200 mg intravenously every 3 weeks, in about 2014. Twenty-five of 29 patients were men who had bladder-origin urothelial cancer. Blood analyses occurred 3 weeks (second dose) and 6 weeks post treatment start.

The CDR3 is 20 residues long. V lost 4 bases and J lost 6; bases outside the gene matches: 21. The germline gives CDR1 MDHEN, CDR2 SYDVKM. Here immunoSEQ multiplex PCR was the method, and the copy in TCRdb shows in-frame clones only, minus some. The sample records just under 40,000 clones, approximately 90% being singletons. Documented time point: pretreatment peripheral blood. This material consisted of PBMCs, taken around atezolizumab (anti-PD-L1) treatment. The sequence came from a woman aged 60-70 years with urothelial cancer. This chain joins TRBV28 and TRBJ2-6, with TRBD1 matching over 7 bases. The chain's CDR3 is CASSSRYLTGNPWEANVLTF. CDR3 nucleotide sequence: TGTGCCAGCAGTTCGCGTTATTTGACAGGGAACCCTTGGGAGGCCAACGTCCTGACTTTC.